The T cell receptor beta chain described here comes from a study of cytomegalovirus exposure and HLA in healthy donors. Study-wide results and limits: One variant, a missense change in DCLRE1C, was linked in a later analysis to TCR beta V- and J-gene trimming.

PCR involved 60 Vbeta and 13 Jbeta primers. Clones were sequenced by immunoSEQ multiplex PCR, and TCRdb holds only the in-frame ones, with some missing. The repertoire has under 150,000 clones, about 70% of them found once; the top ten carry 1.5% to 2%. The ends were cut back, 0 bases at V and 6 bases at J, with 10 bases in the middle. This CDR3 is built from 14 residues. Per germline, CDR1 SGHNT and CDR2 YENEEA. A remark on this clone: Antigen: not known.

The TCR was taken from a woman aged 40-49 years in good health and CMV-seronegative. The chain joins TRBV11-3 to TRBJ2-3; D gene ambiguous. Sequencing was carried out using PBMCs. CDR3: CASSLDHFADTQYF. The CDR3 DNA reads as TGTGCCAGCAGCTTAGATCATTTCGCGGATACGCAGTATTTT. Drawing the rest from reference TRBV11-3 and TRBJ2-3, the complete variable domain is EAGVVQSPRYKIIEKKQPVAFWCNPISGHNTLYWYLQNLGQGPELLIRYENEEAVDDSQLPKDRFSAERLKGVDSTLKIQPAELGDSAVYLCASSLDHFADTQYFGPGTRLTVL.